Below are 22 T cell receptor beta chains sequenced from a single sample in a study of blood T cell repertoires in COVID-19. Generated by immunoSEQ multiplex PCR, the TCRdb table keeps only in-frame clones and is missing some. The top ten hold 3.9% of the sample, which has about 320,000 clones, over 90% seen once. The sequenced material came from PBMCs or T cells enriched from blood (not recorded which). Receptors were obtained from a woman in her 30s who had been exposed to COVID-19.

The J gene is TRBJ1-2, the V gene TRBV5-1; 8 nucleotides agree with TRBD1. Germline V lookup: CDR1 SGHRS, CDR2 YFSETQ. CDR3 length: 12 residues. The V and J ends lost 3 bases and 8 bases, in that order; junction bases with no gene match: 3. The CDR3 spells CASSSQGEGYTF. Written as DNA, the CDR3 is TGCGCCAGCAGCTCACAGGGGGAGGGCTACACCTTC.

In DNA form, the CDR3 reads TGTGCCAGTAGTCCTTGGACAGTTAGGGGCAATCAGCCCCAGCATTTT. It encodes CASSPWTVRGNQPQHF. The rearrangement joins TRBV19 to TRBJ1-5; maybe TRBD1 (6 bases). CDR3 size: 16 residues. Per the germline V gene, CDR1 is LNHDA and CDR2 is SQIVND (reference sequence). The ends were cut back, 5 bases at V and 2 bases at J, with 16 bases in the middle. The whole variable domain, remainder taken from reference TRBV19 and TRBJ1-5, is DGGITQSPKYLFRKEGQNVTLSCEQNLNHDAMYWYRQDPGQGLRLIYYSQIVNDFQKGDIAEGYSVSREKKESFPLTVTSAQKNPTAFYLCASSPWTVRGNQPQHFGDGTRLSIL.

The chain has TRBV7-2 and TRBJ1-2; 11 bases are shared with TRBD1. The CDR3 runs to 14 residues. The germline gives CDR1 SGHTA, CDR2 FQGNSA. J gave up 13 bases and V 5 bases, and 12 bases lay outside the gene matches. This CDR3 is CASSNQPGQGECTF. The CDR3 nucleotides read TGTGCCAGCAGCAACCAACCGGGACAGGGGGAATGCACCTTC.

The chain uses TRBV9 and TRBJ2-3; D is unresolved. The CDR3 has 16 amino acids. Germline V gives CDR1 SGDLS, CDR2 YYNGEE. The V end was cut by 4 bases, the J end by 2 bases, with 17 bases between. CDR3 amino acids: CASSTGGFAHTDTQYF. Here the CDR3 DNA reads TGTGCCAGCAGCACCGGCGGATTCGCCCACACAGATACGCAGTATTTT.

The chain couples TRBV5-4 to TRBJ2-7; no reliable D call. V shed 3 bases and J shed 2 bases, with 3 bases lying between them. Germline V CDR1 and CDR2: SGHNT, YYREEE (reference sequence). The CDR3 spans 11 residues. In nucleotides, the CDR3 is TGTGCCAGCAGCTCCACCTACGAGCAGTACTTC. Amino acids: CASSSTYEQYF.

The genes are TRBV7-2 and TRBJ1-2; weak D call: TRBD1 (6 bases). V was trimmed by 2 bases and J by 5 bases, leaving 9 bases between them. This CDR3 contains 13 residues. Germline V gene data show CDR1 as SGHTA and CDR2 as FQGNSA. CDR3 in DNA: TGTGCCAGCAGCTTACATAGGGGGTATGGCTACACCTTC. It yields the protein CASSLHRGYGYTF.

The chain employs TRBV5-1 and TRBJ1-1, with a tentative D call TRBD1 (6 bases). V was pared by 7 bases and J by 4 bases, with 11 bases between. This CDR3 contains 12 residues. Germline CDR1 is SGHRS and CDR2 is YFSETQ. The CDR3 nucleotides read TGCGCCAGCGGCAGGGGTGGCACTGAAGCTTTCTTT. Its protein is CASGRGGTEAFF.

This clone has a handful of counts. V usage is TRBV6-2 or TRBV6-3 and J usage is TRBJ1-1; 9 nucleotides match TRBD1. The CDR3 spans 17 residues. Unmatched junction bases numbered 12, after V lost 2 bases and J lost 5 bases. CDR1 is MNHEY, CDR2 SVGEGT, per germline. CDR3 in amino acids: CASSYTSGTGFETEAFF. As DNA, the CDR3 is TGTGCCAGCAGTTACACGTCCGGGACAGGGTTTGAGACTGAAGCTTTCTTT.

The chain employs TRBV27 and TRBJ2-1, with 10 bases identical to TRBD2. J lost 8 bases, V lost 4 bases, and 5 bases had no gene match. The CDR3 extends over 14 amino acids. Germline assignment: CDR1 MNHEY and CDR2 SMNVEV (reference sequence). CDR3 sequence reads: CASSSRLAGDEQFF. The CDR3 nucleotides read TGTGCCAGCAGTTCGAGACTAGCGGGCGATGAGCAGTTCTTC.

The genes are TRBV25-1 and TRBJ1-2, with 7 bases identical to TRBD1. The trim removed 3 bases at V and 8 bases at J, leaving 9 bases unmatched. Germline V gene lookup returns CDR1 MGHDK and CDR2 SYGVNS. The CDR3 is made up of 14 amino acids. Here the CDR3 DNA reads TGTGCCAGCAGTGAGACAGGGTACAATGAAGGCTACACCTTC. Its translation is CASSETGYNEGYTF.

The chain combines TRBV2 with TRBJ2-1; D is ambiguous. The ends were cut back, 8 bases at V and 2 bases at J, with 4 bases in the middle. Germline V CDR1 and CDR2: SNHLY, FYNNEI. The CDR3 has 11 amino acids. This chain's CDR3 is CASSAYNEQFF. CDR3 DNA: TGTGCCAGCTCAGCCTACAATGAGCAGTTCTTC.

This clone was counted once. The chain combines TRBV3-1 (or the pseudogene TRBV3-2) with TRBJ1-6; D not resolved. Germline assignment: CDR1 LGHDT and CDR2 YNNKEL (reference sequence). With 4 bases removed from V and 16 bases from J, the gap between germline ends came to 17 bases. The CDR3 runs to 13 residues. The CDR3 protein is CASSPLPRGHLHF. The DNA for the CDR3 is TGTGCCAGCAGCCCTCTCCCTCGAGGGCATCTCCACTTT.

A single count supports this clone. The chain uses TRBV7-9 and TRBJ2-4; D perhaps matches TRBD2 (5 bases). The V end lost 0 bases, the J end lost 7 bases, and 16 bases lay between the germline ends. CDR1 and CDR2 from the germline V gene are SEHNR and FQNEAQ (reference sequence). CDR3 size: 16 residues. CDR3 loop: CASSLAGGLEGNIQYF. The CDR3 bases are TGTGCCAGCAGCTTAGCAGGCGGGCTAGAAGGGAACATTCAGTACTTC.

The V gene is TRBV6-1, the J gene TRBJ1-2, with D hard to call. The ends were cut back, 1 base at V and 5 bases at J, with 11 bases in the middle. Germline-derived CDR1 and CDR2 are MNHNS and SASEGT. The CDR3 runs 14 residues. The CDR3: CASSEVSDSYGYTF. The DNA of the CDR3 is TGTGCCAGCAGTGAAGTGAGTGATTCTTATGGCTACACCTTC.

This rearrangement joins TRBV2 to TRBJ1-2; 11 bases are shared with TRBD1. J gave up 3 bases and V 6 bases, and 3 bases lay outside the gene matches. In germline, CDR1 is SNHLY, CDR2 FYNNEI. CDR3 length equals 14 residues. This CDR3 reads CASRRGQGDYGYTF. The CDR3 DNA sequence: TGTGCCAGCAGGAGGGGACAGGGGGACTATGGCTACACCTTC. The variable domain in full, completed from reference TRBV2 and TRBJ1-2, reads EPEVTQTPSHQVTQMGQEVILRCVPISNHLYFYWYRQILGQKVEFLVSFYNNEISEKSEIFDDQFSVERPDGSNFTLKIRSTKLEDSAMYFCASRRGQGDYGYTFGSGTRLTVV.

In its sample, this clone was seen once. The rearrangement uses TRBV5-6 and TRBJ1-2; 11 positions agree with TRBD1. The germline gives CDR1 SGHDT, CDR2 YYEEEE. The length of the CDR3 is 14 residues. V dropped 5 bases and J dropped 7; count of bases not matched to a gene: 7. CDR3 residues: CASRETGQGVGYTF. For the CDR3, the DNA is TGTGCCAGCAGGGAAACGGGACAGGGGGTTGGCTACACCTTC.

This chain links TRBV18 with TRBJ2-1, with D perhaps TRBD2 (7 bases). From germline, CDR1 is KGHSH and CDR2 LQKENI. There are 16 residues in the CDR3. V lost 1 base, J lost 5 bases, and 15 bases lay in between. The CDR3 sequence: CASSPQNGGRNNEQFF. The CDR3 bases are TGTGCCAGCTCACCACAGAACGGGGGGCGCAACAATGAGCAGTTCTTC.

This chain joins TRBV11-2 and TRBJ1-3; 7 bases agree with TRBD1. With V trimmed by 3 bases and J by 4 bases, 6 bases remained unmatched. The CDR3 extends over 15 amino acids. Germline V gene sequence: CDR1 SGHAT, CDR2 FQNNGV. CDR3 residues: CASSFGGGSGNTIYF. The CDR3 DNA is TGTGCCAGCAGCTTCGGAGGGGGCTCAGGAAACACCATATATTTT.

The chain is built from TRBV7-9 and TRBJ1-2; TRBD1 matches at 8 bases. V gave up 5 bases and J gave up 0 bases; unmatched junction bases: 5. The CDR3 extends over 15 amino acids. The germline V gene has CDR1 SEHNR and CDR2 FQNEAQ (reference sequence). CDR3 loop: CASSARDRPNYGYTF. DNA for the CDR3: TGTGCCAGCAGCGCCCGGGACAGGCCTAACTATGGCTACACCTTC.

This chain links TRBV7-6 with TRBJ2-7; TRBD2 aligns across 10 bases. This CDR3 spans 17 amino acids. The V segment lost 0 bases and the J segment 6 bases; nucleotides outside the gene matches: 11. Germline V CDR1 and CDR2: SGHVS, FNYEAQ. This CDR3 reads CASSLAAGVRTSGEQYF. The CDR3 DNA reads as TGTGCCAGCAGCTTAGCGGCGGGTGTTAGGACTAGCGGCGAGCAGTACTTC.

This clone showed up just a few times. The J gene is TRBJ1-5, the V gene TRBV6-1; D is perhaps TRBD1 (5 bases). CDR1 MNHNS and CDR2 SASEGT come from the germline V gene. Deletions cut 3 bases from V and 7 bases from J, with 13 bases between. The CDR3 contains 14 residues. CDR3: CASSDGGFRQPQHF. DNA of the CDR3: TGTGCCAGCAGTGATGGGGGGTTTAGGCAGCCCCAGCATTTT.

The chain recombines TRBV7-3 with TRBJ2-5; a possible D gene is TRBD2 (7 bases). Germline lookup yields CDR1 SGHTA and CDR2 FQGTGA. The CDR3 is made up of 14 amino acids. The V end was cut by 3 bases, the J end by 5 bases, with 13 bases between. For the CDR3, the DNA is TGTGCCAGCAGCTTTGGGGGGGCACGGGAGACCCAGTACTTC. Its translation is CASSFGGARETQYF.